The next 15 T cell receptor beta chains were all read from a single sample in a study of vaccination effects on CD4 cells after COVID-19. These receptors have no identified antigens. Before sequencing, viral peptide pools were used by the ViraFEST assay to expand antigen-specific CD4+ T cells. Cells that had been cultured for roughly eleven days were the source of isolated CD4+ T cells. None of the vaccinated had previously contracted SARS-CoV-2, and their nucleocapsid antibodies tested negative. Generated by immunoSEQ multiplex PCR, the TCRdb table keeps only in-frame clones and is missing some. The sample yields about 41,000 clones, 55% to 75% seen once. Source: CD4+ T cells from PBMCs cultured with HCoV-OC43 spike peptides, taken before COVID-19 vaccination. Subset reported: HCoV-OC43 spike overlapping peptide pool stimulation. The receptors here all came from a human donor who received a COVID-19 vaccine.

The chain carries TRBV5-1 and TRBJ2-1; tentative D call: TRBD2 (7 bases). Germline CDR1 is SGHRS and CDR2 is YFSETQ. The CDR3 contains 16 residues. The V and J ends lost 0 bases and 10 bases respectively, with 20 bases between them. CDR3 nucleotides: TGCGCCAGCAGCTTGGTGGCGGCAGGGGAGGGTGGGGAGCAGTTCTTC. Its translation: CASSLVAAGEGGEQFF.

The count of this clone is one. This chain connects TRBV13 to TRBJ1-2; 8 bases are a match to TRBD1. This CDR3 comprises 14 residues. Trimming took 6 bases from V and 4 from J; bases not matched to a gene: 7. CDR1 and CDR2 (germline): PRHDT, FYEKMQ (reference sequence). The CDR3 here is CASSSDRGTYGYTF. CDR3 in DNA: TGTGCCAGCAGTTCCGACAGGGGTACCTATGGCTACACCTTC.

The chain has TRBV28 and TRBJ2-1; 8 bases match TRBD1. The CDR3 loop spans 15 amino acids. The germline V gene encodes CDR1 MDHEN and CDR2 SYDVKM. With 5 bases clipped from V and 0 bases from J, the junction kept 3 bases outside the gene matches. The DNA for the CDR3 is TGTGCCAGCAGTCCAGGGGGCACCTCCTACAATGAGCAGTTCTTC. Encoded protein: CASSPGGTSYNEQFF.

This rearrangement joins TRBV6-5 to TRBJ1-6; no clear D. CDR3 length: 13 amino acids. From germline, CDR1 is MNHEY and CDR2 SVGAGI. V shed 6 bases and J shed 6 bases, with 9 bases lying between them. CDR3 DNA: TGTGCCAGCAGCCGGACGGGTAATTCACCCCTCCACTTT. Translated, it gives CASSRTGNSPLHF.

CDR3: CASSRTSARLSSGNTIYF. CDR3 bases: TGTGCCAGTAGTAGGACATCAGCCCGCCTTAGCTCTGGAAACACCATATATTTT. The rearrangement links TRBV19 to TRBJ1-3, with D possibly TRBD1 on 5 matching bases. Germline V gene data show CDR1 as LNHDA and CDR2 as SQIVND (reference sequence). V lost 4 bases, J lost 0 bases, and 19 bases lay in between. This CDR3 has 18 amino acids.

V is TRBV6-2 or TRBV6-3 and J is TRBJ1-1, with unresolved D. This CDR3 spans 15 amino acids. Trimming took off 6 bases at V and 0 bases at J, with 14 bases between the two ends. Germline-derived CDR1 and CDR2 are MNHEY and SVGEGT. CDR3 nucleotides: TGTGCCAGCAGCCAGACGGAGTACTTGAACACTGAAGCTTTCTTT. Translating gives CASSQTEYLNTEAFF.

CDR3 residues: CAISEGQYEQYF. The CDR3 DNA reads as TGTGCCATCAGTGAGGGACAGTACGAGCAGTACTTC. The rearrangement links TRBV10-3 to TRBJ2-7, with a tentative D call TRBD1 (6 bases). CDR3 length: 12 amino acids. The V gene lost 2 bases and the J gene lost 4 bases, with 6 bases spanning the gap. Germline V gene data show CDR1 as ENHRY and CDR2 as SYGVKD.

V gene TRBV19 combines with J gene TRBJ1-1; no clear D gene. V was clipped by 7 bases and J by 5 bases, with 11 bases between them. The germline gives CDR1 LNHDA, CDR2 SQIVND (reference sequence). This CDR3 has 12 residues. CDR3 loop: CASMSERTEAFF. The CDR3 DNA reads as TGTGCCAGTATGAGCGAGAGAACTGAAGCTTTCTTT.

CDR3 coding DNA: TGTGCCAGTAGGGGGGCAGGGTCTGGAAACACCATATATTTT. This sequence encodes CASRGAGSGNTIYF. V usage is TRBV19 and J usage is TRBJ1-3; weak D call: TRBD1 (6 bases). V lost 6 bases, J lost 1 base, and 10 bases lay in between. The CDR3 has 14 amino acids. Germline CDR1 reads LNHDA; CDR2 reads SQIVND (reference sequence).

The chain carries TRBV6-2 or TRBV6-3 and TRBJ2-3, with D perhaps being TRBD1 or TRBD2 (5 bases each). V shed 5 bases and J shed 4 bases, with 10 bases lying between them. CDR3 length: 13 amino acids. Per the germline V gene, CDR1 is MNHEY and CDR2 is SVGEGT. DNA of the CDR3: TGTGCCAGCAGTCCGGGACGACCAGATACGCAGTATTTT. Amino acid sequence: CASSPGRPDTQYF.

This chain links TRBV28 with TRBJ1-2; D remains ambiguous. Germline-derived CDR1 and CDR2 are MDHEN and SYDVKM. V lost 3 bases, J lost 8 bases, and 10 bases lay in between. The CDR3 spans 12 residues. As DNA, the CDR3 is TGTGCCAGCAGTTTCGGAGGGCCAGGCTACACCTTC. Translated, it gives CASSFGGPGYTF.

The CDR3 DNA reads TGTGCCAGTAGTCCAGACCGGGCTGCAACTAATGAAAAACTGTTTTTT. This encodes CASSPDRAATNEKLFF. V and J are TRBV19 and TRBJ1-4; D call uncertain. V dropped 5 bases and J dropped 0 bases, with 13 bases sitting between them. The germline gives CDR1 LNHDA, CDR2 SQIVND (reference sequence). The CDR3 is 16 residues long.

This chain uses TRBV3-1 (or the pseudogene TRBV3-2) with TRBJ2-1; the match to TRBD2 covers 10 bases. Losses at the gene ends were 4 bases for V and 10 bases for J; bases not matched to a gene: 1. CDR1 is LGHDT, CDR2 YNNKEL, per germline (reference sequence). There are 12 residues in the CDR3. CDR3 DNA sequence: TGTGCCAGCAGCCCGGGACTAGCGGAGCAGTTCTTC. Translated, it gives CASSPGLAEQFF.

V gene TRBV6-1 combines with J gene TRBJ1-5; D not resolved. Trimming took off 2 bases at V and 1 base at J, with 6 bases between the two ends. This CDR3 comprises 14 residues. The V gene's germline CDR1 is MNHNS and CDR2 SASEGT. For the CDR3, the DNA is TGTGCCAGCAGTGAATTAGACAGCAATCAGCCCCAGCATTTT. It specifies CASSELDSNQPQHF.

The chain is built from TRBV6-5 and TRBJ1-1; TRBD1 aligns across 12 bases. J gave up 5 bases and V 2 bases, and 3 bases lay outside the gene matches. The CDR3 spans 15 residues. Germline V gives CDR1 MNHEY, CDR2 SVGAGI. CDR3 coding DNA: TGTGCCAGCAGTTACAGGGACAGGGGGCTAACTGAAGCTTTCTTT. This encodes CASSYRDRGLTEAFF.